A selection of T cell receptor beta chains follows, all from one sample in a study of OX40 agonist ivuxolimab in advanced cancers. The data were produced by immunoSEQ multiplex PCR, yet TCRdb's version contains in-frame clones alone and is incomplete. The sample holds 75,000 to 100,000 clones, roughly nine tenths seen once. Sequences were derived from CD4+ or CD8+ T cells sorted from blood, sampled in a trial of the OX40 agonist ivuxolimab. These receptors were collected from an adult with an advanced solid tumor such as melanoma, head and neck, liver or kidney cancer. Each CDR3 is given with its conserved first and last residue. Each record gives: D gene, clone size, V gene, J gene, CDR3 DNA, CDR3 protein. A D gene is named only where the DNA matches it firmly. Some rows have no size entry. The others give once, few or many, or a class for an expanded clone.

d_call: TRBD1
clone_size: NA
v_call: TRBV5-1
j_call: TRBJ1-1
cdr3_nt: TGCGCCAGCCACAGGGGGTCGTCTGAAGCTTTCTTT
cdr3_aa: CASHRGSSEAFF

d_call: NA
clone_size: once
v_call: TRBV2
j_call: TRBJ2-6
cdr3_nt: TGTGCCAGCAGTGAAAGGGCAGCTGGGGCCAACGTCCTGACTTTC
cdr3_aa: CASSERAAGANVLTF

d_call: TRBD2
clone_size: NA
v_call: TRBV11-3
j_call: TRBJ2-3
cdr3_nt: TGTGCCAGCAGCTTAGAAGCGGGAGGGGGTCGAAATACGCAGTATTTT
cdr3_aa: CASSLEAGGGRNTQYF

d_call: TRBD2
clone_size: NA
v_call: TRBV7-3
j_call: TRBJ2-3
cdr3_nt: TGTGCCAGCAGCTTAATCGGGAGGGGAAGTGATACGCAGTATTTT
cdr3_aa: CASSLIGRGSDTQYF

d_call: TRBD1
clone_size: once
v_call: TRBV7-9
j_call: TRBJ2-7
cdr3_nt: TGTGCCAGCAGCCCTCGAGGGACAGCACGAGGGGAGCAGTACTTC
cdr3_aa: CASSPRGTARGEQYF

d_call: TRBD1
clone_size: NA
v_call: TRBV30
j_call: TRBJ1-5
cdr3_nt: TGTGCCTGGAGCGGGACAGCTTATAGCAATCAGCCCCAGCATTTT
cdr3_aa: CAWSGTAYSNQPQHF

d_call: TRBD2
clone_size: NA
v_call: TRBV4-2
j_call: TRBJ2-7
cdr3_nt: TGTGCCAGCAGCCGACCCGAGGCTAGCGGGAGCTACGAGCAGTACTTC
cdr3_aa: CASSRPEASGSYEQYF

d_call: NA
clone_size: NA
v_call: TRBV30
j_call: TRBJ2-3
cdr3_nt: TGTGCCTGGAATAAACCGACACGGCCAGATACGCAGTATTTT
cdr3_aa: CAWNKPTRPDTQYF

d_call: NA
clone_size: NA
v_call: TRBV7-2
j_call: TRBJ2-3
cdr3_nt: TGTGCCAGCAGCTCACGTCGGGGGAGAGATACGCAGTATTTT
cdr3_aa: CASSSRRGRDTQYF

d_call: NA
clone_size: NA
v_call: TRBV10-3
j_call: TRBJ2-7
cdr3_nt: TGTGCCATCAGTGAGTCGGGGGAAGGATACGAGCAGTACTTC
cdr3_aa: CAISESGEGYEQYF

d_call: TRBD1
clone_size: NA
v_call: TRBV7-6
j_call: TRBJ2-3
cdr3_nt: TGTGCCAGCAGCCGGACAGGGCTCTTCACAGATACGCAGTATTTT
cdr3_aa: CASSRTGLFTDTQYF

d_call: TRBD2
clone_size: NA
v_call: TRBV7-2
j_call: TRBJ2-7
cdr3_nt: TGTGCCAGCAGCTTTTTAGCGGGAGAAAACGAGCAGTACTTC
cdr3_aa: CASSFLAGENEQYF

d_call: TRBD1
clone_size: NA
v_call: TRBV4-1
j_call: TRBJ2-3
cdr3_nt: TGCGCCAGCAGCCAAGATAAAACAGGGGCAGATACGCAGTATTTT
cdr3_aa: CASSQDKTGADTQYF

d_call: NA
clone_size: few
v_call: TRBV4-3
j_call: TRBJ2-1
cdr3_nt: TGCGCCAGCAGCCAAGACTTTATTTCCTACAATGAGCAGTTCTTC
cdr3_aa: CASSQDFISYNEQFF

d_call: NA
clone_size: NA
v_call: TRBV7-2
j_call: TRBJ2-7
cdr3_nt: TGTGCCAGCAGCTTCCGAAGCATGGGTAACTACGAGCAGTACTTC
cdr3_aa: CASSFRSMGNYEQYF

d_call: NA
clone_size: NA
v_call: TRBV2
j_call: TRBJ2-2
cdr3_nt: TGTGCCAGCAGGGCCGGGGGCGCCGGGGAGCTGTTTTTT
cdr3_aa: CASRAGGAGELFF

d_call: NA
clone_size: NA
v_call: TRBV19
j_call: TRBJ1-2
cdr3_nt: TGTGCCAGTAGTATGCCAGGGAAGGGCTACACCTTC
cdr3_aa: CASSMPGKGYTF

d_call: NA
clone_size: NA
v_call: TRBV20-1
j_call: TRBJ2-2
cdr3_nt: TGCAGTGCTAGGGGCCCCGGGGAGCTGTTTTTT
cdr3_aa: CSARGPGELFF

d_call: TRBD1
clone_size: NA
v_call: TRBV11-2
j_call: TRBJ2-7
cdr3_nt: TGTGCCAGCAGGCCGGGACAGTCCTTTGGTGGCTACGAGCAGTACTTC
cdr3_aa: CASRPGQSFGGYEQYF

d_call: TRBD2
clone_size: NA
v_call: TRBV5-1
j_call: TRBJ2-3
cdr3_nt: TGCGCCAGCAGCCCGGGACTAGCGGGGGGGCCGGTTGCAGATACGCAGTATTTT
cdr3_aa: CASSPGLAGGPVADTQYF

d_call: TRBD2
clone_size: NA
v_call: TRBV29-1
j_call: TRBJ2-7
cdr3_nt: TGCAGCGTTGAAAAGGCGGGAGGCTCCTCGCAGTACTTC
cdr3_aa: CSVEKAGGSSQYF

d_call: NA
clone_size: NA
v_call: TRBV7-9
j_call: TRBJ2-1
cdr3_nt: TGTGCCAGCTCCCAAGGGGGTCGTGAGCAGTTCTTC
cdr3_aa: CASSQGGREQFF

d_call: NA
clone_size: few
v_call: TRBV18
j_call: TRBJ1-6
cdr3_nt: TGTGCCAGCTCACCAGCCTCCAGGGGAAAGCATTCACCCCTCCACTTT
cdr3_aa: CASSPASRGKHSPLHF

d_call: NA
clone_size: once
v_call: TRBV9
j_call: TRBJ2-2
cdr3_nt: TGTGCCAGCAGCGTGTGGGACACCGGGGAGCTGTTTTTT
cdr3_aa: CASSVWDTGELFF

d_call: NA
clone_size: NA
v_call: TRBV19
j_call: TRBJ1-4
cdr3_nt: TGTGCCAGTAGTAAGTCAGCAACTAATGAAAAACTGTTTTTT
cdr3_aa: CASSKSATNEKLFF

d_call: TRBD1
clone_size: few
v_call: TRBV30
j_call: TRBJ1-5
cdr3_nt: TGTGCCTGGAGTGTACCGGGACAGGGGTTTAGCAATCAGCCCCAGCATTTT
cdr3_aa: CAWSVPGQGFSNQPQHF

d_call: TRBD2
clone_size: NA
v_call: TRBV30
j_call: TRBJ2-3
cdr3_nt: TGTGCCTTCAACCTATTAGCGGGGGAAGGGGCAGATACGCAGTATTTT
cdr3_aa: CAFNLLAGEGADTQYF

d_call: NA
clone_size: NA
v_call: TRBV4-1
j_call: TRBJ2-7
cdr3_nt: TGCGCCAGCAGCATCCCGGGACCCCTGGGCGCTTACGAGCAGTACTTC
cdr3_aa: CASSIPGPLGAYEQYF

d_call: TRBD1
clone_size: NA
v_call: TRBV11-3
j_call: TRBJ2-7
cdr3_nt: TGTGCCAGCAGCTCCCGGGACAGGGCTTCCTACGAGCAGTACTTC
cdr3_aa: CASSSRDRASYEQYF

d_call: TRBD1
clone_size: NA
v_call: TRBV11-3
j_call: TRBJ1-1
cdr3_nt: TGTGCCAGCAGCCTCGGGACAGAGCACACTGAAGCTTTCTTT
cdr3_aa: CASSLGTEHTEAFF

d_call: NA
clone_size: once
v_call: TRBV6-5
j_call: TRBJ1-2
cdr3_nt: TGTGCCAGCAGTTATTCTAAGGGGAATGACTATGGCTACACCTTC
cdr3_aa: CASSYSKGNDYGYTF

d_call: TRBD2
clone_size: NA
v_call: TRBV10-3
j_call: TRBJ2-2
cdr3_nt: TGTGCCATCAAGCCCGGACTAGCGGGCGGACCCGCGAACACCGGGGAGCTGTTTTTT
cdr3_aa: CAIKPGLAGGPANTGELFF

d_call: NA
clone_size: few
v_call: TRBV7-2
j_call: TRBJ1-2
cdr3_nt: TGTGCCAGCAGCCCACGCCTAGGTCAGGGTGCAGGCTACACCTTC
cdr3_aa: CASSPRLGQGAGYTF

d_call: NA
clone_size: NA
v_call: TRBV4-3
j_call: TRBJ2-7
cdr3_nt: TGCGCCAGCAGCCAAGAGTACCTTACCTACGAGCAGTACTTC
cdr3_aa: CASSQEYLTYEQYF

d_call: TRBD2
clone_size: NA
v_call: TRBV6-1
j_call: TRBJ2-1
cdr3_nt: TGTGCCAGCAGTGGTAGCGGGAGTTACAATGAGCAGTTCTTC
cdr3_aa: CASSGSGSYNEQFF

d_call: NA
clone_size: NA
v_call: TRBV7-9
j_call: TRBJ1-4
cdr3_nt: TGTGCCAGCAGCTTCCGGGACTTTAATGAAAAACTGTTTTTT
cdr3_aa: CASSFRDFNEKLFF

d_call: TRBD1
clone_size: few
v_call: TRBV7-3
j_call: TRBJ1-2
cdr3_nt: TGTGCCAGCAGCTCACACCGGGACAGGAAGGTATTC
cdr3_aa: CASSSHRDRKVF

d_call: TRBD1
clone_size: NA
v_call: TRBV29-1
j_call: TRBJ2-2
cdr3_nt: TGCAGCGTTGGACAGGGTTTCGCCGGGGAGCTGTTTTTT
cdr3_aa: CSVGQGFAGELFF

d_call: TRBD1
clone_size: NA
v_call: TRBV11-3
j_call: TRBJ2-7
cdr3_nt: TGTGCCAGCAGCTTAGACAGGGGGCCCTTTCAGGGGCAGTACTTC
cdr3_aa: CASSLDRGPFQGQYF

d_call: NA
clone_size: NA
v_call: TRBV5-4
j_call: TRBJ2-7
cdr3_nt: TGTGCCAGCAGCTTCGACGTCTCCTACGAGCAGTACTTC
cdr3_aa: CASSFDVSYEQYF

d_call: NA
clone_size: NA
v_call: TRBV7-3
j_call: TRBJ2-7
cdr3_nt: TGTGCCAGCAGCTCGGCTGGGGGCTACGAGCAGTACTTC
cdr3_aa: CASSSAGGYEQYF

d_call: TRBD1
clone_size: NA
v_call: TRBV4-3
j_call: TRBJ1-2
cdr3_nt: TGCGCCAGCAGCATCGGACAGGGTGGCTACACCTTC
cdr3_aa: CASSIGQGGYTF

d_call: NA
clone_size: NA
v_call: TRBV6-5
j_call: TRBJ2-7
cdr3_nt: TGTGCCAGCAGTACAGGGTACGACTCCTACGAGCAGTACTTC
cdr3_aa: CASSTGYDSYEQYF

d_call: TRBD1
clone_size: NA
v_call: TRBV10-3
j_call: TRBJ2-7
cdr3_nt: TGTGCCATCAGGGGGACAGCCTACGAGCAGTACTTC
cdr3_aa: CAIRGTAYEQYF

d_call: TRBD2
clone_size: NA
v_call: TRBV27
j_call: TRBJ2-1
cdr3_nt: TGTGCCAGCAGTCAGGTAGCGGGAGTAAGGGAGGGGGTTAATGAGCAGTTCTTC
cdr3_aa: CASSQVAGVREGVNEQFF

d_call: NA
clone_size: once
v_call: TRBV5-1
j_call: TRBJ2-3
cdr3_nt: TGCGCCAGCAGCCCCGGAGGCGGGACCGGCACAGATACGCAGTATTTT
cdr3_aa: CASSPGGGTGTDTQYF

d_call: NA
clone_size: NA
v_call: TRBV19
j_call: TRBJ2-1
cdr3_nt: TGTGCCAGTAGTTTCGGCTCCTACAATGAGCAGTTCTTC
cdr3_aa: CASSFGSYNEQFF

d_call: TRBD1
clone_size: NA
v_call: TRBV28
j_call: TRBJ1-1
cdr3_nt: TGTGCCGGCAGGGAACAGGGGGGAAAGGCTGAAGCTTTCTTT
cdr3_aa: CAGREQGGKAEAFF

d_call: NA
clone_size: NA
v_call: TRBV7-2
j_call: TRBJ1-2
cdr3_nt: TGTGCCAGCAGCTTAGACGCCAGGGGCTACACCTTC
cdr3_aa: CASSLDARGYTF

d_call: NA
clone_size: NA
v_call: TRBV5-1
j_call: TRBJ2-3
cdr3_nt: TGCGCCAGCAGCTTGGAACTAGCAACAGATACGCAGTATTTT
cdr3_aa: CASSLELATDTQYF

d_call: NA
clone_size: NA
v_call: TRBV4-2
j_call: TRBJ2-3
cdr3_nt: TGTGCCAGCAGCCAAGGAGGGGGGAGAAGCACAGATACGCAGTATTTT
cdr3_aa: CASSQGGGRSTDTQYF

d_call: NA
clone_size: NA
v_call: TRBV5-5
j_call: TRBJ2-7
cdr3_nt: TGTGCCAGCGGACCCCGGGCGGACTCCTACGAGCAGTACTTC
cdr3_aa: CASGPRADSYEQYF

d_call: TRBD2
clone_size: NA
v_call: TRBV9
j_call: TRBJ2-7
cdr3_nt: TGTGCCAGCAGCCCGGGACTAGCGGGAAACGAGCAGTACTTC
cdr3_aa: CASSPGLAGNEQYF

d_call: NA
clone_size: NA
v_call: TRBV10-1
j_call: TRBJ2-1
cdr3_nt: TGCGCCAGCAGTGAGTCGAGAAGGGGTGGCTCCTACAATGAGCAGTTCTTC
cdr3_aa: CASSESRRGGSYNEQFF

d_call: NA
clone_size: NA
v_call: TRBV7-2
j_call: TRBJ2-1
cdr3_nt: TGTGCCAGCAGCTTAGTTCCCTTTGAGCAGTTCTTC
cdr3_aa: CASSLVPFEQFF

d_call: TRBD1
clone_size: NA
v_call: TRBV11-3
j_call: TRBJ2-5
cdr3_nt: TGTGCCAGCAGCATAAACAGGGGGTCCCAAGAGACCCAGTACTTC
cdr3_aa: CASSINRGSQETQYF

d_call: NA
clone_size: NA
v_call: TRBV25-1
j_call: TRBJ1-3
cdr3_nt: TGTGCCAGCAGGGGTCCAAATGGAAACACCATATATTTT
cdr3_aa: CASRGPNGNTIYF

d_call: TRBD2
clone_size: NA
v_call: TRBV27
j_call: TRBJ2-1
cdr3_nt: TGTGCCAGCAGTTTCGCGGGGGTGGGACGTAATGAGCAGTTCTTC
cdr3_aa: CASSFAGVGRNEQFF

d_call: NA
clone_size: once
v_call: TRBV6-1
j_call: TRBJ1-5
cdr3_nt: TGTGCCAGCAGTGACAGGGGCAGGAGTAGCAATCAGCCCCAGCATTTT
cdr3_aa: CASSDRGRSSNQPQHF